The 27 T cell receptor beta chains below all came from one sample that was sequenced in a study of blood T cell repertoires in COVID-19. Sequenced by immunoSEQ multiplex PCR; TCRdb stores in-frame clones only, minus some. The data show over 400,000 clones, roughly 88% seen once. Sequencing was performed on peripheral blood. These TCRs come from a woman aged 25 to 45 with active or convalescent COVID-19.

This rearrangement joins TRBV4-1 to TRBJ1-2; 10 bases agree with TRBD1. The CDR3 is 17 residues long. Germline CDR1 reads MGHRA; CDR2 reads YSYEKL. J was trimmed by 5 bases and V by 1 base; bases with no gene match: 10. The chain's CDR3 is CASSQGPEAGQGYGYTF. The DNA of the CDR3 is TGCGCCAGCAGCCAAGGCCCGGAGGCGGGACAGGGGTATGGCTACACCTTC.

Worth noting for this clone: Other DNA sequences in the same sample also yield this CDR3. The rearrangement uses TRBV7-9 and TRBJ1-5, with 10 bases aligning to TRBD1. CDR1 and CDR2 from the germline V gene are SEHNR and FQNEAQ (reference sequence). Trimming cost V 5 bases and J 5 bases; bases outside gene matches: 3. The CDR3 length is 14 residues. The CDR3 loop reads CASSLGQGDQPQHF. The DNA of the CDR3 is TGTGCCAGCAGCCTTGGACAGGGGGATCAGCCCCAGCATTTT.

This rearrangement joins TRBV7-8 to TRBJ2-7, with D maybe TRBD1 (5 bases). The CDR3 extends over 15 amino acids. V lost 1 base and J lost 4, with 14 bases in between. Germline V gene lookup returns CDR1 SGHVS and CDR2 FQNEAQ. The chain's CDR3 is CASSLEQKGLYEQYF. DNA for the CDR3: TGTGCCAGCAGCTTAGAACAGAAGGGGTTGTACGAGCAGTACTTC.

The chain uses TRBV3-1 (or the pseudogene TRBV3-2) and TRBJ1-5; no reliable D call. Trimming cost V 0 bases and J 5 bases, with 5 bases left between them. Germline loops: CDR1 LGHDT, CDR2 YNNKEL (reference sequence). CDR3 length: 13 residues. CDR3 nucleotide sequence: TGTGCCAGCAGCCAAGATCCCTATCAGCCCCAGCATTTT. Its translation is CASSQDPYQPQHF.

The CDR3 reads CASSDPGDYNEQFF. CDR3 DNA sequence: TGCGCCAGCAGTGACCCAGGGGACTACAATGAGCAGTTCTTC. The chain carries TRBV10-1 and TRBJ2-1, with TRBD1 as a possible D gene (6 bases). This CDR3 spans 14 amino acids. V gave up 3 bases and J gave up 3 bases, with 9 bases separating them. Looked up from germline, CDR1 is WNHNN and CDR2 is SYGVQD (reference sequence).

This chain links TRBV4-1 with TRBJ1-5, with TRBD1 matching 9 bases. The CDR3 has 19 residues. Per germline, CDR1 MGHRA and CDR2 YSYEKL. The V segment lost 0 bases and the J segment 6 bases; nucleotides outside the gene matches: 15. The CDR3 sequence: CASSQDGGGTGSTGQPQHF. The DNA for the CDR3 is TGCGCCAGCAGCCAAGACGGCGGCGGGACAGGGAGCACAGGTCAGCCCCAGCATTTT.

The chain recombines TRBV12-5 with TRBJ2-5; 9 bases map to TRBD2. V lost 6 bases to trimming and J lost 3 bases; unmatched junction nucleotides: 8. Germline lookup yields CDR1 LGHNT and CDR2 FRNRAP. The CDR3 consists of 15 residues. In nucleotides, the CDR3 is TGTGCTAGTGGAGCCGGGACTAGCACAGAAGAGACCCAGTACTTC. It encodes CASGAGTSTEETQYF. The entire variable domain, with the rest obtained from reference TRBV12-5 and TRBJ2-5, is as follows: DARVTQTPRHKVTEMGQEVTMRCQPILGHNTVFWYRQTMMQGLELLAYFRNRAPLDDSGMPKDRFSAEMPDATLATLKIQPSEPRDSAVYFCASGAGTSTEETQYFGPGTRLLVL.

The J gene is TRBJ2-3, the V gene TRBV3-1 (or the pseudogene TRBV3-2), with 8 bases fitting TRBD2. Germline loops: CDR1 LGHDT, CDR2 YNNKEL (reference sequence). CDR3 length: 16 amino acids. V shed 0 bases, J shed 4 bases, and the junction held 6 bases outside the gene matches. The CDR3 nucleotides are TGTGCCAGCAGCCAAGATCGGACTAGCCGGTCAGATACGCAGTATTTT. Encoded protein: CASSQDRTSRSDTQYF.

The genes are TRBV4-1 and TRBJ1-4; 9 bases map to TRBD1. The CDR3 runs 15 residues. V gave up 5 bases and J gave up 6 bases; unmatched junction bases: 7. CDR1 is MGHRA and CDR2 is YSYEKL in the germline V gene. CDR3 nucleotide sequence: TGCGCCAGCAGCAAGGACAGGGGAAGAGATGAAAAACTGTTTTTT. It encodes CASSKDRGRDEKLFF.

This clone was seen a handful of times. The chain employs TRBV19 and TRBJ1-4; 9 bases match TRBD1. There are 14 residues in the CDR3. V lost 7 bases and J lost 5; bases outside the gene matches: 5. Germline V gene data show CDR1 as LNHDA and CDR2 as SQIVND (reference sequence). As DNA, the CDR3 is TGTGCCAGTACTCGGACAGGGGCAAATGAAAAACTGTTTTTT. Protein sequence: CASTRTGANEKLFF. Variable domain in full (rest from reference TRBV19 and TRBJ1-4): DGGITQSPKYLFRKEGQNVTLSCEQNLNHDAMYWYRQDPGQGLRLIYYSQIVNDFQKGDIAEGYSVSREKKESFPLTVTSAQKNPTAFYLCASTRTGANEKLFFGSGTQLSVL.

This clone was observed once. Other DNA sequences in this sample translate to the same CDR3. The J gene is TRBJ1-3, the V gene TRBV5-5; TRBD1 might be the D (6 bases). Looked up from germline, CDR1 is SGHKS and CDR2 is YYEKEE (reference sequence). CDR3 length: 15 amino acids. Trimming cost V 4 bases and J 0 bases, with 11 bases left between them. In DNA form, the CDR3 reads TGTGCCAGCAGCCCGGACAGAAACTCTGGAAACACCATATATTTT. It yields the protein CASSPDRNSGNTIYF. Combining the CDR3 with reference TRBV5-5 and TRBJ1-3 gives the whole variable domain DAGVTQSPTHLIKTRGQQVTLRCSPISGHKSVSWYQQVLGQGPQFIFQYYEKEERGRGNFPDRFSARQFPNYSSELNVNALLLGDSALYLCASSPDRNSGNTIYFGEGSWLTVV.

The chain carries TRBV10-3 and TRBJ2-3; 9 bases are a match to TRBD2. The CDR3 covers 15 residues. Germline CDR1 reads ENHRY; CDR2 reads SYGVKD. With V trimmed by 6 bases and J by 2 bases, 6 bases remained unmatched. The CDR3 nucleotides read TGTGCCATCAGGGATAGCGGGAGCGCCACAGATACGCAGTATTTT. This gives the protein CAIRDSGSATDTQYF.

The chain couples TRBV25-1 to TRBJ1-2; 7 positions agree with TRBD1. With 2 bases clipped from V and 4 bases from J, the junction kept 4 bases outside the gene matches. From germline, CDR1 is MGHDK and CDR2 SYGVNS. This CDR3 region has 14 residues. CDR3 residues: CASSEPGGIYGYTF. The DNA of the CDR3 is TGTGCCAGCAGTGAACCAGGGGGTATCTATGGCTACACCTTC.

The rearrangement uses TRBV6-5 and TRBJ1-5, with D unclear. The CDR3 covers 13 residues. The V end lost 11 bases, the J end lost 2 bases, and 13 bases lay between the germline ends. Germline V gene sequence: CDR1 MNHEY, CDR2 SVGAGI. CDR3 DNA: TGTGCCGTATTGGCGGCGGGCAATCAGCCCCAGCATTTT. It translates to CAVLAAGNQPQHF.

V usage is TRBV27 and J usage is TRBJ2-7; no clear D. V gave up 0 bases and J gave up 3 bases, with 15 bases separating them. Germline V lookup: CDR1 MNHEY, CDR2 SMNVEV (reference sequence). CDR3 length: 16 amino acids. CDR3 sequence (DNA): TGTGCCAGCAGTTTATCGGGCCGAGACGGAAACTACGAGCAGTACTTC. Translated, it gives CASSLSGRDGNYEQYF.

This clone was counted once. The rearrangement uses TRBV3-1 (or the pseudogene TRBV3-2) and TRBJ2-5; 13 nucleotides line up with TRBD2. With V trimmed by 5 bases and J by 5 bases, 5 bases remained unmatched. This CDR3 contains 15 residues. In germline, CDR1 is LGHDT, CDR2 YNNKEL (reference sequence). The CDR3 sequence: CASSFGTSGVETQYF. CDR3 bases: TGTGCCAGCAGCTTCGGGACTAGCGGGGTGGAGACCCAGTACTTC.

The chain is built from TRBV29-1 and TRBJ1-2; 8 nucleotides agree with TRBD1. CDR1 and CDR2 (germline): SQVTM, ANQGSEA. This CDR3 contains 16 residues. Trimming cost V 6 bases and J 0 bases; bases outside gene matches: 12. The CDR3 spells CSVAGQGSPTNYGYTF. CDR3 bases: TGCAGCGTGGCCGGACAGGGTTCTCCCACTAACTATGGCTACACCTTC. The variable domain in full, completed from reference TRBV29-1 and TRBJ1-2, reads SAVISQKPSRDICQRGTSLTIQCQVDSQVTMMFWYRQQPGQSLTLIATANQGSEATYESGFVIDKFPISRPNLTFSTLTVSNMSPEDSSIYLCSVAGQGSPTNYGYTFGSGTRLTVV.

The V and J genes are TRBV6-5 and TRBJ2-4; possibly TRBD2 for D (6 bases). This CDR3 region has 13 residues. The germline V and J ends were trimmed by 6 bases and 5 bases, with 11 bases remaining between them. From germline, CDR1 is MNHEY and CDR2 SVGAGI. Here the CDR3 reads CASSLSGENIQYF. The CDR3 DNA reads TGTGCCAGCAGCTTGTCGGGAGAAAACATTCAGTACTTC.

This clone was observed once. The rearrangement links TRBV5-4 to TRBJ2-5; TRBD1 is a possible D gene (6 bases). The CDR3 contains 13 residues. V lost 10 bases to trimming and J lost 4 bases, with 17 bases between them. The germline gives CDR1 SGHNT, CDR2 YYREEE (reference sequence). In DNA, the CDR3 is TGTGCCGCGGCAGGGGTGGGATCAGAGACCCAGTACTTC. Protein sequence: CAAAGVGSETQYF.

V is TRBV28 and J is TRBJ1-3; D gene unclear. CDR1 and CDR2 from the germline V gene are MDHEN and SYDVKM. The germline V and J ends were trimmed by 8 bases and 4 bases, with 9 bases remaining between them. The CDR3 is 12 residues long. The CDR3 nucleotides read TGTGCCAGCCATGAAGCCGGAAACACCATATATTTT. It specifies CASHEAGNTIYF.

The CDR3 region is CASSPGLAGGPQETQYF. The DNA of the CDR3 is TGTGCCAGCAGCCCAGGACTAGCGGGAGGGCCCCAAGAGACCCAGTACTTC. The V gene is TRBV7-9, the J gene TRBJ2-5, with TRBD2 matching over 15 bases. In germline, CDR1 is SEHNR, CDR2 FQNEAQ (reference sequence). This CDR3 spans 17 amino acids. V was pared by 5 bases and J by 1 base, with 5 bases of the junction left unmatched.

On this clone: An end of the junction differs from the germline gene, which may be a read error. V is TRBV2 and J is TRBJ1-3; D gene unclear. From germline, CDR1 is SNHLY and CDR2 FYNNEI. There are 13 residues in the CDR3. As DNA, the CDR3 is TGTGCCAGCAGTGAGAGACAACAGTATCCTTATGAATTT. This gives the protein CASSERQQYPYEF.

CDR3 protein: CASSLAPAGGLGAYEQYF. In DNA, the CDR3 is TGCGCCAGCAGCTTGGCCCCAGCGGGAGGCCTTGGGGCCTACGAGCAGTACTTC. V and J are TRBV5-1 and TRBJ2-7, with TRBD2 matching 9 bases. V shed 0 bases, J shed 2 bases, and the junction held 12 bases outside the gene matches. This CDR3 has 18 amino acids. Looked up from germline, CDR1 is SGHRS and CDR2 is YFSETQ.

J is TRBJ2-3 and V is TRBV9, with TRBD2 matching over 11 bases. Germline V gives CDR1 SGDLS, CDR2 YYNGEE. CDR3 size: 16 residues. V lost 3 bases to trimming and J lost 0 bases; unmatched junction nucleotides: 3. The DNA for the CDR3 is TGTGCCAGCAGCGGGACTAGCGGGTATAGCACAGATACGCAGTATTTT. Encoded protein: CASSGTSGYSTDTQYF.

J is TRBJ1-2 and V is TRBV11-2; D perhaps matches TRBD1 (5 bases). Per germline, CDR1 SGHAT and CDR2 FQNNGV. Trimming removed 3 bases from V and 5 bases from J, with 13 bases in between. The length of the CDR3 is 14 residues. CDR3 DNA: TGTGCCAGCAGCTTTCAGCAGGGAGGATATGGCTACACCTTC. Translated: CASSFQQGGYGYTF.

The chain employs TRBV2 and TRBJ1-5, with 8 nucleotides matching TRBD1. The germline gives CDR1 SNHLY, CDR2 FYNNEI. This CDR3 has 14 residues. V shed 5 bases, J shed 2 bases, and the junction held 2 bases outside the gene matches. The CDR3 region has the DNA TGTGCCAGCAGTCCGGGACAGGGCAATCAGCCCCAGCATTTT. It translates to CASSPGQGNQPQHF.

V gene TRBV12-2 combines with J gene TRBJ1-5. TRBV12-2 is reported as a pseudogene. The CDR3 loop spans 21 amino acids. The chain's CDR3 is CASRSPGRRLTPLGGNQPQHF. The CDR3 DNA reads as TGTGCAAGTCGCTCCCCGGGTCGGAGACTTACTCCCCTCGGGGGCAATCAGCCCCAGCATTTT.